This T cell receptor (beta chain) is drawn from a study of T cells in Graves' hyperthyroidism and ophthalmopathy. Study results and caveats: Appearing also in blood were most of the thyroid clonotypes expanded above 0.001. Classification by a 13 V-J model distinguished ophthalmopathy from stable hyperthyroidism.

RNA transcripts served as the template for amplifying TCR beta CDR3 regions. In the first-round RT-PCR of the TCR CDR3, the HTBI primer set was used. MiXCR, applied by TCRdb to the multiplex PCR reads, yields one record per CDR3 protein. This sample has 200,000 to 250,000 distinct CDR3 sequences; 17% occur once, and the top ten carry approximately 50%. Germline V gene data show CDR1 as MNHNS and CDR2 as SASEGT. The V end was cut by 2 bases, the J end by 4 bases, with 13 bases between. This CDR3 region has 15 residues. Notes on this clonotype: Its antigen is unidentified.

The source is a man in his fifties or sixties with Graves' hyperthyroidism. Sequencing was performed on blood. This chain joins TRBV6-1 and TRBJ2-3, with unresolved D. CDR3 nucleotides: TGTGCCAGCAGTGAATGGAAGTGGGAATCAGATACGCAGTATTTT. Translating gives CASSEWKWESDTQYF.